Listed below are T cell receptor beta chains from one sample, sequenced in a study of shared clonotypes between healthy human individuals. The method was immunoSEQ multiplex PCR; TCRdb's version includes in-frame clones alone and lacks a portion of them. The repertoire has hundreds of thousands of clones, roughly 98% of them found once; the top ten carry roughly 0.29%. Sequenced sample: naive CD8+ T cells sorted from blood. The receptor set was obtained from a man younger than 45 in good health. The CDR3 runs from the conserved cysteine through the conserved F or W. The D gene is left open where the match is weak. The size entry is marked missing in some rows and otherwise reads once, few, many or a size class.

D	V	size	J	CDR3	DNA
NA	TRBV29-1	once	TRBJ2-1	CSGGGTSSYNEQFF	TGCAGCGGAGGGGGGACCAGCTCCTACAATGAGCAGTTCTTC
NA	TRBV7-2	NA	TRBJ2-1	CASVLGNEQFF	TGTGCCAGCGTCTTAGGCAATGAGCAGTTCTTC
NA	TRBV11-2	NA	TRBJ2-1	CASSLPGSSVNNEQFF	TGTGCCAGCAGCTTACCTGGCTCTAGCGTGAACAATGAGCAGTTCTTC
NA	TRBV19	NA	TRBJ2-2	CASSLSGNTGELFF	TGTGCCAGTAGTTTAAGCGGGAACACCGGGGAGCTGTTTTTT
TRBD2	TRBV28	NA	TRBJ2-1	CASSDSGRSGDEQFF	TGTGCCAGCAGCGACAGCGGGAGATCTGGCGATGAGCAGTTCTTC
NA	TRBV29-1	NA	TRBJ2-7	CSVVISGVGIEQYF	TGCAGCGTTGTAATCTCAGGAGTGGGTATAGAGCAGTACTTC
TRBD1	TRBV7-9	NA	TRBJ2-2	CASSFSGTGEPGELFF	TGTGCCAGCAGCTTCTCCGGGACAGGGGAACCCGGGGAGCTGTTTTTT
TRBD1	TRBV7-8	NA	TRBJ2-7	CASSYGQGYFYEQYF	TGTGCCAGCAGCTATGGACAGGGCTACTTCTACGAGCAGTACTTC
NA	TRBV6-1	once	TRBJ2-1	CASSERKDAVYNEQFF	TGTGCCAGCAGTGAAAGAAAGGACGCCGTTTACAATGAGCAGTTCTTC
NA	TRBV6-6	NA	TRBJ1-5	CASSYLRSGSQPQHF	TGTGCCAGCAGTTACTTACGATCGGGCAGTCAGCCCCAGCATTTT
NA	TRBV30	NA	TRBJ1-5	CAWSFGGSLYSNQPQHF	TGTGCCTGGAGTTTCGGGGGGTCCCTCTATAGCAATCAGCCCCAGCATTTT
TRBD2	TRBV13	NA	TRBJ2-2	CASSKKSGLAEGNTGELFF	TGTGCCAGCAGCAAGAAGTCTGGACTAGCGGAGGGGAACACCGGGGAGCTGTTTTTT
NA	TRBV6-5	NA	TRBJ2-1	CASSYRDYNEQFF	TGTGCCAGCAGTTACCGTGACTACAATGAGCAGTTCTTC
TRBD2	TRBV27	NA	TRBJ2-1	CASSLSPGLAGAQFF	TGTGCCAGCAGTTTATCCCCCGGACTAGCGGGAGCGCAGTTCTTC
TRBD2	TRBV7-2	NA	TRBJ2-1	CASSLEVGYRTSSYNEQFF	TGTGCCAGCAGCTTAGAGGTGGGTTACCGGACTAGCTCCTACAATGAGCAGTTCTTC
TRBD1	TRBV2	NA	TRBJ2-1	CASIPRTGTGDNEQFF	TGTGCCAGCATCCCCCGAACCGGGACAGGGGACAATGAGCAGTTCTTC
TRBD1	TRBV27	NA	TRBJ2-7	CASSSPHTQGIFYEQYF	TGTGCCAGCAGTTCCCCTCATACACAGGGGATTTTCTACGAGCAGTACTTC
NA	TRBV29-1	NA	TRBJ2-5	CSVFIDRRRETQYF	TGCAGCGTTTTCATAGACAGGCGGAGAGAGACCCAGTACTTC
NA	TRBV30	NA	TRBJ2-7	CAWESPSSYEQYF	TGTGCCTGGGAGTCGCCTAGCTCCTACGAGCAGTACTTC
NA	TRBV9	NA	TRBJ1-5	CASSVHQGNQPQHF	TGTGCCAGCAGCGTTCACCAGGGAAATCAGCCCCAGCATTTT
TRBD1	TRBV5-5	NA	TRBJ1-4	CASTGTGDEKLFF	TGTGCCAGCACCGGGACAGGGGATGAAAAACTGTTTTTT
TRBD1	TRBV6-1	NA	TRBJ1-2	CASTDQGANYGYTF	TGTGCCAGCACTGACCAGGGGGCGAACTATGGCTACACCTTC
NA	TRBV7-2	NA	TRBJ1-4	CASSLYAGEGLFF	TGTGCCAGCAGCTTATACGCAGGAGAAGGACTGTTTTTT
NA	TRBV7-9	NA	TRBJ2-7	CASSFVGYNYEQYF	TGTGCCAGCAGCTTTGTGGGGTACAACTACGAGCAGTACTTC
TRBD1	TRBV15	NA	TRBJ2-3	CATSSPQGVRFTDTQYF	TGTGCCACCAGCAGTCCCCAGGGGGTTAGGTTCACAGATACGCAGTATTTT
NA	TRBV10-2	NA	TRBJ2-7	CASSELLDEQYF	TGCGCCAGCAGTGAGTTGTTGGACGAGCAGTACTTC
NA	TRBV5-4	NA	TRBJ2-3	CASSQLNEDTQYF	TGTGCCAGCAGCCAATTAAATGAAGATACGCAGTATTTT
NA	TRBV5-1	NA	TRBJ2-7	CASSLGLNYEQYF	TGCGCCAGCAGCCTCGGGCTGAACTACGAGCAGTACTTC
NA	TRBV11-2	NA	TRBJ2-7	CASSPEWASGEQYF	TGTGCCAGCAGCCCAGAGTGGGCCTCGGGGGAGCAGTACTTC
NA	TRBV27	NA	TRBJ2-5	CASSLRGNPQETQYF	TGTGCCAGCAGTTTACGTGGGAACCCCCAAGAGACCCAGTACTTC
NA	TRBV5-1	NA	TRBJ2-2	CASSLAPGLKAGELFF	TGCGCCAGCAGCTTGGCCCCAGGGCTCAAGGCCGGGGAGCTGTTTTTT
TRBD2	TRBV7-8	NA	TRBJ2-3	CASSFGTSGGTDTQYF	TGTGCCAGCAGCTTCGGGACTAGCGGTGGCACAGATACGCAGTATTTT
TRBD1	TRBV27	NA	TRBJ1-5	CASSSSGTGFNQPQHF	TGTGCCAGCAGTTCATCGGGGACAGGGTTCAATCAGCCCCAGCATTTT
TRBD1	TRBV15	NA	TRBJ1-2	CATRTGGYGYTF	TGTGCCACCAGGACAGGGGGCTATGGCTACACCTTC
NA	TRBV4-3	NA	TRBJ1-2	CASSQDLATAYGYTF	TGCGCCAGCAGCCAAGATCTAGCTACGGCCTATGGCTACACCTTC
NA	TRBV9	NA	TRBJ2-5	CASSAGDPGGETQYF	TGTGCCAGCAGCGCGGGGGACCCCGGAGGGGAGACCCAGTACTTC
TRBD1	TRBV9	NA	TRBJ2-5	CASSVGWTGDETQYF	TGTGCCAGCAGCGTAGGATGGACAGGGGACGAGACCCAGTACTTC
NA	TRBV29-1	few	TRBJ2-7	CSVELIGSEVYEQYF	TGCAGCGTTGAATTAATCGGCTCTGAGGTGTACGAGCAGTACTTC
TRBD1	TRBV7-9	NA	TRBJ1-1	CASSLEGSGGLTEAFF	TGTGCCAGCAGCTTAGAGGGGTCAGGGGGCCTCACTGAAGCTTTCTTT
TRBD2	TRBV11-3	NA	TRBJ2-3	CASSPRASGRSTDTQYF	TGTGCCAGCAGCCCCCGTGCTAGCGGGAGAAGCACAGATACGCAGTATTTT
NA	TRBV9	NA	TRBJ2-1	CASSNQGGRAGAYNEQFF	TGTGCCAGCAGCAACCAGGGGGGTAGAGCGGGTGCCTACAATGAGCAGTTCTTC
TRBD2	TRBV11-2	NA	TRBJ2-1	CASSLAGLVNEQFF	TGTGCCAGCAGCTTAGCGGGACTAGTCAATGAGCAGTTCTTC
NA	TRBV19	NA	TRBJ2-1	CASSIASTEQFF	TGTGCCAGTAGTATAGCCTCTACTGAGCAGTTCTTC
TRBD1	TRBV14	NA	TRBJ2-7	CASRGTASYEQYF	TGTGCCAGCAGGGGGACAGCGTCCTACGAGCAGTACTTC
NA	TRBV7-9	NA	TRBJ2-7	CASSREYLEEQYF	TGTGCCAGCAGCCGAGAGTACCTGGAGGAGCAGTACTTC
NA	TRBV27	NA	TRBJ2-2	CASSSPSGELFF	TGTGCCAGCAGTTCCCCTAGCGGGGAGCTGTTTTTT
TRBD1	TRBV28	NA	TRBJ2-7	CASSLVGQGNYEQYF	TGTGCCAGCAGTTTGGTGGGACAGGGAAACTACGAGCAGTACTTC
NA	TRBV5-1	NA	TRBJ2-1	CASSWTRQDNEQFF	TGCGCCAGCAGCTGGACCAGACAGGACAATGAGCAGTTCTTC
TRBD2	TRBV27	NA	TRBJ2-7	CASSLIAGGPYYEQYF	TGTGCCAGCAGTTTAATTGCGGGAGGGCCCTACTACGAGCAGTACTTC
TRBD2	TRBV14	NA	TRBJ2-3	CASSQDSGWDTQYF	TGTGCCAGCAGCCAAGATAGCGGGTGGGATACGCAGTATTTT
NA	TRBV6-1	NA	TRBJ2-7	CASRGWEMGSYEQYF	TGTGCCAGCAGAGGTTGGGAGATGGGGTCCTACGAGCAGTACTTC